These 8 T cell receptor beta chains came from one sample sequenced in a study of identical twins. TCRdb re-called the 5' RACE reads with MiXCR, one entry per CDR3 protein. The sample shows 280,000 or so distinct CDR3 sequences, about 8.1% of them seen only once. The same sample was also used in a study of yellow fever vaccine responses in identical twins.

The sequencing sample was made of memory (CD45RO+) T cells sorted from blood. The receptors shown here come from a young woman in good health.

The V and J genes are TRBV5-6 and TRBJ2-3; TRBD1 matches at 11 bases. CDR3 length: 17 amino acids. Trimming at V came to 3 bases and at J to 5 bases, leaving 11 bases not matched to a gene. The germline V gene encodes CDR1 SGHDT and CDR2 YYEEEE. The chain's CDR3 is CASSYSGQGALVDTQYF. For the CDR3, the DNA is TGTGCCAGCAGCTATTCTGGACAGGGGGCGCTTGTAGATACGCAGTATTTT.

This clonotype was picked up a small number of times. The V gene is TRBV7-9, the J gene TRBJ1-6; D call uncertain. The CDR3 covers 13 residues. Germline-derived CDR1 and CDR2 are SEHNR and FQNEAQ (reference sequence). The V gene lost 5 bases and the J gene lost 7 bases, with 9 bases spanning the gap. CDR3 protein: CASSPNTNSPLHF. In DNA form, the CDR3 reads TGTGCCAGCAGCCCAAACACGAATTCACCCCTCCACTTT.

The chain links TRBV12-3 or TRBV12-4 to TRBJ2-3, with 10 positions matching TRBD1. CDR3 length equals 15 residues. After removal of 5 bases from V and 5 bases from J, the junction contained 7 bases not matched to a gene. The CDR3 DNA reads as TGTGCCAGCAGTCGCATCCGGGACAGGGGAGATACGCAGTATTTT. It specifies CASSRIRDRGDTQYF.

In DNA, the CDR3 is TGCAGTGCTTCCGCCACTTATACAGGGGCTCCTCACTATGGCTACACCTTC. This sequence encodes CSASATYTGAPHYGYTF. The chain combines TRBV20-1 with TRBJ1-2; 7 bases agree with TRBD1. The germline V gene encodes CDR1 DFQATT and CDR2 SNEGSKA (reference sequence). The V and J ends lost 5 bases and 3 bases, in that order; junction bases with no gene match: 18. The CDR3 has 17 residues.

This sequence joins TRBV20-1 and TRBJ2-7, with D possibly TRBD2 on 5 matching bases. Germline V lookup: CDR1 DFQATT, CDR2 SNEGSKA (reference sequence). V was trimmed by 3 bases and J by 2 bases, leaving 14 bases between them. This CDR3 region has 14 residues. The chain's CDR3 is CSASTGVDTYEQYF. CDR3 sequence (DNA): TGCAGTGCTAGTACCGGGGTTGATACCTACGAGCAGTACTTC.

This clonotype was detected a few times. The chain links TRBV3-1 to TRBJ2-2; 7 bases align to TRBD2. This CDR3 has 15 amino acids. The germline CDR1 and CDR2 sequences are LGHDT and YNNKEL (reference sequence). J was trimmed by 6 bases and V by 1 base; bases with no gene match: 5. The CDR3 protein is CASSQGTSLAGELFF. In DNA form, the CDR3 reads TGTGCCAGCAGCCAAGGGACTAGTCTAGCCGGGGAGCTGTTTTTT.

This clonotype was picked up a small number of times. V is TRBV6-5 and J is TRBJ2-3; TRBD2 agrees at 11 bases. The V gene end was trimmed by 3 bases and the J gene end by 3 bases; junction bases not matched to a gene: 5. The CDR3 runs 16 residues. Germline CDR1 reads MNHEY; CDR2 reads SVGAGI. CDR3 coding DNA: TGTGCCAGCAGTTATTTGGCTAGCGGGAGGACAGATACGCAGTATTTT. Translated, it gives CASSYLASGRTDTQYF.

This clonotype has just a few counts. This sequence joins TRBV24-1 and TRBJ2-1, with 9 bases identical to TRBD2. V was pared by 1 base and J by 8 bases, with 8 bases of the junction left unmatched. CDR1 and CDR2 (germline): KGHDR, SFDVKD. The CDR3 runs 16 residues. The CDR3 loop is CATSDFAGGAVYEQFF. The CDR3 nucleotides read TGTGCCACCAGTGATTTTGCGGGGGGGGCTGTTTATGAGCAGTTCTTC.